This entry is about one T cell receptor beta chain. It has no known antigen specificity. The sample holds no much larger clone one base away, and base qualities are not on file. This sample was included in a study of TIL therapy for anti-PD-1-resistant metastatic lung cancer (dated by TCRdb to the early 2020s). With regard to the full study: Before any PD-1/PD-L1 blockade was given, tumors were harvested, nivolumab was then administered, and patients who progressed went on to receive lymphodepletion, an infusion of expanded TIL, and IL-2. T cell receptor beta sequencing of tumor and peripheral blood served to follow clonotypes across the tumor, the expanded TIL product, and serial blood samples. The cohort was predominantly lung adenocarcinoma, with a handful of EGFR-mutant and two ALK-rearranged tumors, and half of patients were current or former smokers. Across the cohort, whole-exome sequencing showed a median non-synonymous tumor mutation burden of roughly 1.5 mutations per megabase. Enrolled patients had a median age of around 49 years (range about 35-85) and a median tumor PD-L1 proportion score of around 5.9%. On the study overall, not on this receptor specifically: Clonotypes from the infused TIL partially replaced the baseline peripheral repertoire and then declined over months, and persistence showed no apparent association with response. Because the cohort was highly selected, with more treatment-naive, never-smoker and oncogene-addicted patients than is typical, generalizability is limited. The study protocol defined all tumor marker inferences as exploratory.

There are 14 amino acids in the CDR3, from cysteine to phenylalanine inclusive. Only the CDR3 DNA stays, 42 bases, in frame from base 1. The CDR1 and CDR2 encoded by the germline V gene are LGHNA and YSLEER. V is shortened by 1 base, J by 2 bases, and the region joining them spans 8 bases. The immunoSEQ v3 hsTCRB kit was used to amplify TCR beta CDR3 regions from genomic DNA through bias-controlled multiplex PCR. TCR libraries were sequenced on an Illumina NextSeq 500 to some 2 million read pairs for survey level or roughly 4.5-6.5 million for deep level. On the study's bioinformatics: V, D and J genes were assigned, non-productive sequences were removed, and clonality was reported by immunoSEQ Analyzer software. To compare repertoires between infused TIL and blood, productive Simpson clonality was used along with the Morisita overlap index of productive TRB rearrangements. Absolute clonotype counts in blood were estimated by multiplying the lymphocyte count by the CD3+ fraction and by the productive frequency of the clone. The table was pulled from immuneACCESS by TCRdb, which kept in-frame rearrangements only. Such tables lose some clones; where checked, under half of the loss comes from unresolved V genes, and the rest has no known cause. That table furnishes V, J and clone size, whereas the DNA furnished D and trimming. This sample has 30,000 to 45,000 clones in its table, and roughly 70% of those were observed once. About 5.7% of the sample is in the top ten clones.

Taken with the paper, the label for time point translates to: pre-treatment sample, taken before nivolumab and TIL therapy. Between October 2017 and January 2020, a dual-center phase I trial enrolled adults who had stage 4 NSCLC. The samples were drawn from an open-label, single-arm phase I trial testing tumor-infiltrating lymphocyte therapy combined with nivolumab in advanced non-small cell lung cancer. Mononuclear cells from blood collected in EDTA tubes were isolated on a Ficoll gradient and snap-frozen as pellets, and DNA was then extracted using a Qiagen mini-prep kit. This TCR was sampled from a person aged 25-85 years with non-small cell lung cancer. This chain joins TRBV4-3 to TRBJ2-5, with no confident D gene call. The source material was blood, sampled at baseline. The sequence in DNA is TGCGCCAGCAGCCAAGGGGCCGGACAAGAGACCCAGTACTTC. Protein translation: CASSQGAGQETQYF.